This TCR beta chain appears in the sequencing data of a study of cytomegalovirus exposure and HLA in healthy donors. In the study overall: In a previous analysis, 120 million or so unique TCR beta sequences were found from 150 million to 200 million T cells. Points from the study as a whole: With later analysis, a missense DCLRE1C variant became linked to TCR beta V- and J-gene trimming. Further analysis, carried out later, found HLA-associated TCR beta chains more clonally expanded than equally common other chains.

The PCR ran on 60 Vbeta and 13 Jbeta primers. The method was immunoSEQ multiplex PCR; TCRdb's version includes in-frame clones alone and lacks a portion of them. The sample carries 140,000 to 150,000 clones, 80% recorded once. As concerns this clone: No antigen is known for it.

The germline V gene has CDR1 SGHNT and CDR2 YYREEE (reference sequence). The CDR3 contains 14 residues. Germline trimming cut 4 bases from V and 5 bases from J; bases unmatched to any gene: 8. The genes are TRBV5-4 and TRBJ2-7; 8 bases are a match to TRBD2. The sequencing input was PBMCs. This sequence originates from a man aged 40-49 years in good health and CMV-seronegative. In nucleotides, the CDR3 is TGTGCCAGCAGCCCCCCGGGGGGGGGAAACGAGCAGTACTTC. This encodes CASSPPGGGNEQYF.